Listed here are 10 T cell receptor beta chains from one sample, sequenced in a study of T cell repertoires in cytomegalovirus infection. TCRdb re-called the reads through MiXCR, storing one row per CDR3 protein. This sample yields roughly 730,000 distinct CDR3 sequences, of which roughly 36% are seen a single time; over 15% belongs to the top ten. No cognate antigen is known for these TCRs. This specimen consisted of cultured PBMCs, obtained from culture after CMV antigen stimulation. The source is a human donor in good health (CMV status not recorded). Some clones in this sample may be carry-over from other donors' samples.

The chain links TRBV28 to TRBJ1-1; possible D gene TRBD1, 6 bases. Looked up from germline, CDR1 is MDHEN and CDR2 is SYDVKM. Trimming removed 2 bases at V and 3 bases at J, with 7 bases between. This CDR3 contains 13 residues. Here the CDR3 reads CASSLGTHTEAFF. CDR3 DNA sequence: TGTGCCAGCAGTTTAGGGACACACACTGAAGCTTTCTTT.

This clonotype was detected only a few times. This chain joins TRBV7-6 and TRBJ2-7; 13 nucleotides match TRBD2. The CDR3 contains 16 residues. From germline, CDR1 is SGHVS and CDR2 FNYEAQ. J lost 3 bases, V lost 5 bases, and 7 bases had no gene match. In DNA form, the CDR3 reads TGTGCCAGCAGCCCTCTCGGACTAGCGGGGGACTACGAGCAGTACTTC. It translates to CASSPLGLAGDYEQYF.

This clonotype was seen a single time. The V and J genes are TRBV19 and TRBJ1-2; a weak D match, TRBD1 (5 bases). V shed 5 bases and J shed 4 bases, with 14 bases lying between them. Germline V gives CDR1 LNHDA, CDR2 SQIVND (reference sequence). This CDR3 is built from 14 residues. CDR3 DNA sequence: TGTGCCAGTAGTGGGGCACAGGTGAGCTATGGCTACACCTTC. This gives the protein CASSGAQVSYGYTF.

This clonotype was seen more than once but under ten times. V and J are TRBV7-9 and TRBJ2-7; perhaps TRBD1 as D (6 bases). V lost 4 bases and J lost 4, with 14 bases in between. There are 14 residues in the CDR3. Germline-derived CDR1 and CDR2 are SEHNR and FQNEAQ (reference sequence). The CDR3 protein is CASSYRDAPYEQYF. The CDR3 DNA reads TGTGCCAGCAGCTACAGGGACGCACCTTACGAGCAGTACTTC.

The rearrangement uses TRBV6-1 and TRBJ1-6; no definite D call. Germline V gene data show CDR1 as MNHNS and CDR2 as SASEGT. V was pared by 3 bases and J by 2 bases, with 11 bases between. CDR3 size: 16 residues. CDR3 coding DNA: TGTGCCAGCAGTGACCTGGAATCGGCCTATAATTCACCCCTCCACTTT. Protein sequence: CASSDLESAYNSPLHF.

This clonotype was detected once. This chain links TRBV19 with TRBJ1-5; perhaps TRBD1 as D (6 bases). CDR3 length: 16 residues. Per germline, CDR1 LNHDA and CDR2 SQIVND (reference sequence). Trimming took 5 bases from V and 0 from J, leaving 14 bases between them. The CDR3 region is CASSGGGAASNQPQHF. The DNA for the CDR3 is TGTGCCAGTAGTGGGGGCGGAGCAGCTAGCAATCAGCCCCAGCATTTT.

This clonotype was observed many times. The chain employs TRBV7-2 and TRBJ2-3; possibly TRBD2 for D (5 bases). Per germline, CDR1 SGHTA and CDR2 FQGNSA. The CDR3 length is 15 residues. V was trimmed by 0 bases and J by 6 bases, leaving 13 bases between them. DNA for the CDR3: TGTGCCAGCAGCTTAGCGCCGGGGTCCCCCGATACGCAGTATTTT. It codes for CASSLAPGSPDTQYF.

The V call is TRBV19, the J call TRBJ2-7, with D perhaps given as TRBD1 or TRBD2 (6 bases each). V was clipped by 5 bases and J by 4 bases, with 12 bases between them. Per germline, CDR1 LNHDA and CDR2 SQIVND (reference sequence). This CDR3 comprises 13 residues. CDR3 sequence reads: CASSGGRWYEQYF. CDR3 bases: TGTGCCAGTAGTGGGGGGCGCTGGTACGAGCAGTACTTC. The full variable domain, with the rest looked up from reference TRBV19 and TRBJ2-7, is DGGITQSPKYLFRKEGQNVTLSCEQNLNHDAMYWYRQDPGQGLRLIYYSQIVNDFQKGDIAEGYSVSREKKESFPLTVTSAQKNPTAFYLCASSGGRWYEQYFGPGTRLTVT.

CDR3 protein: CASSTDSLGDQPQHF. The CDR3 DNA is TGTGCCAGCAGCACAGACAGTCTGGGAGATCAGCCCCAGCATTTT. The V gene is TRBV6-2 or TRBV6-3, the J gene TRBJ1-5; a possible D gene is TRBD1 (5 bases). The CDR3 is made up of 15 amino acids. Germline lookup yields CDR1 MNHEY and CDR2 SVGEGT. Trimming took 6 bases from V and 5 from J, leaving 17 bases between them.

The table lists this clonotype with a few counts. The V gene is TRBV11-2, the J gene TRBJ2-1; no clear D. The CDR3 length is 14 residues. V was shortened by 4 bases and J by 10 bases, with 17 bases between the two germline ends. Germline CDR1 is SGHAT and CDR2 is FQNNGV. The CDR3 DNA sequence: TGTGCCAGCAGCTCAGAACCGGGTCCTGCGGAGCAGTTCTTC. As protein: CASSSEPGPAEQFF.